These 27 T cell receptor beta chains originate from one sample sequenced in a study of shared clonotypes between healthy human individuals (dated by TCRdb to 2019 to 2021). Library construction relied on the immunoSEQ multiplex PCR assay. TCRdb re-hosts the immuneACCESS table, in-frame sequences only. Its copies lack some clones; in the studies checked, an unresolved V gene accounts for under half of them, and the cause for the rest is not known. In all, the sample holds about 640,000 clones, and about three quarters of those were seen once. Together, the top ten hold around 2% of the sample. Sequencing was done on a sample of memory CD4+ T cells sorted from blood. The meaning of the sample's cell subset or site label: CD45RA-negative fraction. The receptors were sampled from a woman between 25 and 40 years old in good health.

The chain uses TRBV7-3 and TRBJ2-1; tentative D call: TRBD1 (5 bases). Trimming pared 4 bases from V and 6 bases from J, leaving 13 bases between. This CDR3 region has 14 residues. Germline V lookup: CDR1 SGHTA, CDR2 FQGTGA. In nucleotides, the CDR3 is TGTGCCAGCAGCTCGGACACGATGCGCAATGAGCAGTTCTTC. Residues: CASSSDTMRNEQFF. The full variable domain, in which reference TRBV7-3 and TRBJ2-1 provide the parts outside the CDR3, is GAGVSQTPSNKVTEKGKYVELRCDPISGHTALYWYRQSLGQGPEFLIYFQGTGAADDSGLPNDRFFAVRPEGSVSTLKIQRTERGDSAVYLCASSSDTMRNEQFFGPGTRLTVL.

This chain connects TRBV28 to TRBJ2-5; 9 nucleotides line up with TRBD2. Germline V gene data show CDR1 as MDHEN and CDR2 as SYDVKM. V dropped 8 bases and J dropped 6; count of bases not matched to a gene: 13. The CDR3 runs 15 residues. This chain's CDR3 is CASRKAGLAIKTQYF. CDR3 nucleotides: TGTGCCAGCCGAAAAGCGGGACTAGCTATTAAGACCCAGTACTTC.

The chain has TRBV7-3 and TRBJ2-1; 8 nucleotides line up with TRBD2. Looked up from germline, CDR1 is SGHTA and CDR2 is FQGTGA. V shed 9 bases, J shed 4 bases, and the junction held 11 bases outside the gene matches. The length of the CDR3 is 15 residues. Written as DNA, the CDR3 is TGTGCCAGTAGCAGCGGCGGGAGGACATACAATGAGCAGTTCTTC. It translates to CASSSGGRTYNEQFF.

The V call is TRBV13, the J call TRBJ2-7; a weak D match, TRBD1 (6 bases). Germline CDR1 and CDR2: PRHDT and FYEKMQ (reference sequence). Trimming pared 5 bases from V and 1 base from J, leaving 24 bases between. This CDR3 is built from 18 residues. This CDR3 reads CASSLGWSRDKTSYEQYF. CDR3 nucleotides: TGTGCCAGCAGCCTGGGGTGGTCAAGGGACAAGACTTCCTACGAGCAGTACTTC.

The sample holds one count of this clone. Other nucleotide sequences from this sample produce the same CDR3. The V call is TRBV18, the J call TRBJ1-2; 8 positions agree with TRBD1. V was pared by 3 bases and J by 3 bases, with 0 bases of the junction left unmatched. CDR1 and CDR2 from the germline V gene are KGHSH and LQKENI. This CDR3 has 13 amino acids. CDR3 sequence reads: CASSPGQDYGYTF. CDR3 bases: TGTGCCAGCTCACCGGGACAGGACTATGGCTACACCTTC. Full variable domain (remainder filled in from reference TRBV18 and TRBJ1-2): NAGVMQNPRHLVRRRGQEARLRCSPMKGHSHVYWYRQLPEEGLKFMVYLQKENIIDESGMPKERFSAEFPKEGPSILRIQQVVRGDSAAYFCASSPGQDYGYTFGSGTRLTVV.

In DNA, the CDR3 is TGTGCCAGCAGCGATAAGCAGGGACCGTATCAGCCCCAGCATTTT. It is translated as CASSDKQGPYQPQHF. This rearrangement joins TRBV28 to TRBJ1-5; D is possibly TRBD1 (5 bases). Germline V gene lookup returns CDR1 MDHEN and CDR2 SYDVKM. The CDR3 length is 15 residues. V shed 6 bases and J shed 5 bases, with 17 bases lying between them. The whole variable domain, filled in from reference TRBV28 and TRBJ1-5, reads DVKVTQSSRYLVKRTGEKVFLECVQDMDHENMFWYRQDPGLGLRLIYFSYDVKMKEKGDIPEGYSVSREKKERFSLILESASTNQTSMYLCASSDKQGPYQPQHFGDGTRLSIL.

This clone was found once. The chain employs TRBV19 and TRBJ1-5; no clear D gene. This CDR3 contains 12 residues. Deletions cut 4 bases from V and 7 bases from J, with 8 bases between. Looked up from germline, CDR1 is LNHDA and CDR2 is SQIVND (reference sequence). The DNA of the CDR3 is TGTGCCAGTAGTAAGTGGGAGCAGCCCCAGCATTTT. This codes for CASSKWEQPQHF.

The chain carries TRBV4-1 and TRBJ2-5, with 10 bases matching TRBD2. The CDR3 runs to 18 residues. Germline assignment: CDR1 MGHRA and CDR2 YSYEKL. With 0 bases clipped from V and 5 bases from J, the junction kept 12 bases outside the gene matches. The CDR3 DNA reads TGCGCCAGCAGCCAAGATCTGGCTAGCGGGAGATCCCGCGAGACCCAGTACTTC. This gives the protein CASSQDLASGRSRETQYF.

The chain links TRBV28 to TRBJ1-1; TRBD1 matches 7 bases. The V and J ends lost 6 bases and 6 bases, in that order; junction bases with no gene match: 7. Germline V lookup: CDR1 MDHEN, CDR2 SYDVKM. The CDR3 runs to 13 residues. The CDR3 DNA reads TGTGCCAGCAGCACCTTCCAGGGGGCTGAAGCTTTCTTT. As protein: CASSTFQGAEAFF. The complete variable domain, with remaining parts taken from reference TRBV28 and TRBJ1-1, reads DVKVTQSSRYLVKRTGEKVFLECVQDMDHENMFWYRQDPGLGLRLIYFSYDVKMKEKGDIPEGYSVSREKKERFSLILESASTNQTSMYLCASSTFQGAEAFFGQGTRLTVV.

In this sample, this clone turned up once. V usage is TRBV6-7 and J usage is TRBJ2-4; 9 nucleotides line up with TRBD2. TRBV6-7 is known as an ORF, though its function is uncertain. V gave up 0 bases and J gave up 16 bases; unmatched junction bases: 13. The CDR3 has 15 amino acids. The CDR3 bases are TGTGCCAGCAGTTACTCGACTGCAGCGGGAGGCTGCGGATACTTC. Its protein product is CASSYSTAAGGCGYF.

This clone was recorded only once. The V and J genes are TRBV28 and TRBJ2-5; 9 positions agree with TRBD2. V lost 7 bases and J lost 5; bases outside the gene matches: 5. Germline lookup yields CDR1 MDHEN and CDR2 SYDVKM. The CDR3 extends over 13 amino acids. The chain's CDR3 is CASTAGGAETQYF. In DNA form, the CDR3 reads TGTGCCAGCACAGCGGGAGGTGCTGAGACCCAGTACTTC. Full variable domain (rest looked up from reference TRBV28 and TRBJ2-5): DVKVTQSSRYLVKRTGEKVFLECVQDMDHENMFWYRQDPGLGLRLIYFSYDVKMKEKGDIPEGYSVSREKKERFSLILESASTNQTSMYLCASTAGGAETQYFGPGTRLLVL.

This clone appeared a few times. The chain has TRBV7-2 and TRBJ2-7; D remains ambiguous. The V and J ends lost 5 bases and 3 bases respectively, with 11 bases between them. The CDR3 totals 13 residues. Germline CDR1 is SGHTA and CDR2 is FQGNSA. CDR3 nucleotide sequence: TGTGCCAGCAGCAAAAGGCGAGGCTACGAGCAGTACTTC. This encodes CASSKRRGYEQYF.

This clone was recorded at least ten times. V and J are TRBV30 and TRBJ2-1, with D perhaps matching TRBD1 or TRBD2 (5 bases each). The V and J ends lost 7 bases and 2 bases respectively, with 9 bases between them. The CDR3 is 12 amino acids. Germline lookup yields CDR1 GTSNPN and CDR2 SVGIG (reference sequence). The CDR3 loop reads CALGPTYNEQFF. The CDR3 nucleotides are TGTGCCTTGGGACCAACCTACAATGAGCAGTTCTTC.

This chain uses TRBV2 with TRBJ1-5; 9 bases align to TRBD1. The CDR3 length is 16 residues. Germline CDR1 is SNHLY and CDR2 is FYNNEI. Trimming removed 6 bases from V and 5 bases from J; junction bases left unmatched: 11. CDR3 region: CASRTGGGQGHQPQHF. CDR3 DNA sequence: TGTGCCAGCAGGACGGGCGGGGGACAGGGACATCAGCCCCAGCATTTT.

This clone has just a few counts. As DNA, the CDR3 is TGTGCCAGCAGCATTAGCGGGATTCCCTACGAGCAGTACTTC. This sequence encodes CASSISGIPYEQYF. This chain links TRBV7-9 with TRBJ2-7; 8 bases line up with TRBD2. The J segment lost 2 bases and the V segment lost 5 bases, leaving 5 bases of the junction unmatched. Germline CDR1 and CDR2: SEHNR and FQNEAQ (reference sequence). The CDR3 extends over 14 amino acids.

This rearrangement joins TRBV28 to TRBJ1-2; no clear D gene. Deletions cut 8 bases from V and 8 bases from J, with 12 bases between. The germline V gene encodes CDR1 MDHEN and CDR2 SYDVKM. This CDR3 is 11 amino acids long. The DNA for the CDR3 is TGTGCCAGCGTTTCGGGCATGGGCTACACCTTC. Amino acid sequence: CASVSGMGYTF.

This clone was seen at least ten times. V gene TRBV27 combines with J gene TRBJ2-1; D gene uncertain. Germline-derived CDR1 and CDR2 are MNHEY and SMNVEV (reference sequence). The CDR3 runs 14 residues. Trimming took off 2 bases at V and 6 bases at J, with 11 bases between the two ends. The chain's CDR3 is CASSLRYRANEQFF. As DNA, the CDR3 is TGTGCCAGCAGTTTAAGGTACCGTGCCAATGAGCAGTTCTTC.

In DNA form, the CDR3 reads TGTGCCAGCAGCTCAGCCGCCCATACAAGGTACCAAGAGACCCAGTACTTC. Amino acid sequence: CASSSAAHTRYQETQYF. This chain connects TRBV7-6 to TRBJ2-5; no firm D call. Germline lookup yields CDR1 SGHVS and CDR2 FNYEAQ. There are 17 residues in the CDR3. The V and J ends lost 4 bases and 0 bases respectively, with 18 bases between them.

There are a few counts of this clone. V is TRBV19 and J is TRBJ2-1, with a weak D call TRBD2 (6 bases). V was clipped by 1 base and J by 0 bases, with 10 bases between them. The CDR3 has 16 amino acids. Looked up from germline, CDR1 is LNHDA and CDR2 is SQIVND (reference sequence). CDR3 sequence reads: CASSIGDWSSYNEQFF. Here the CDR3 DNA reads TGTGCCAGTAGTATAGGGGACTGGAGCTCCTACAATGAGCAGTTCTTC.

The chain uses TRBV6-4 and TRBJ1-1, with D tentatively TRBD1 (5 bases). Germline values: CDR1 MRHNA, CDR2 SNTAGT. V lost 8 bases, J lost 0 bases, and 10 bases lay in between. CDR3 length equals 13 residues. The CDR3 loop is CASRAGMNTEAFF. The CDR3 DNA is TGTGCCAGCCGGGCAGGGATGAACACTGAAGCTTTCTTT.

The chain is built from TRBV29-1 and TRBJ2-5, with a possible D match to TRBD2 (7 bases). TRBJ2-7 matches the DNA end more closely, so the J call is doubtful. The CDR3 length is 15 residues. CDR1 and CDR2 (germline): SQVTM, ANQGSEA. CDR3 nucleotides: TGCAGCGTTGTGGGAGGGGGAGGGCTGTTCGACGAGCAGTACTTC. This codes for CSVVGGGGLFDEQYF.

This chain joins TRBV19 and TRBJ2-7; D perhaps matches TRBD2 (5 bases). Germline CDR1 reads LNHDA; CDR2 reads SQIVND (reference sequence). The V end was cut by 5 bases, the J end by 2 bases, with 10 bases between. This CDR3 contains 13 residues. CDR3 sequence reads: CASSSGVTYEQYF. CDR3 sequence (DNA): TGTGCCAGTAGTTCCGGGGTAACCTACGAGCAGTACTTC. Variable domain in full (rest from reference TRBV19 and TRBJ2-7): DGGITQSPKYLFRKEGQNVTLSCEQNLNHDAMYWYRQDPGQGLRLIYYSQIVNDFQKGDIAEGYSVSREKKESFPLTVTSAQKNPTAFYLCASSSGVTYEQYFGPGTRLTVT.

The chain has TRBV29-1 and TRBJ1-1; perhaps TRBD1 as D (5 bases). The CDR3 contains 15 residues. Trimming removed 1 base at V and 5 bases at J, with 17 bases between. CDR1 and CDR2 from the germline V gene are SQVTM and ANQGSEA. The CDR3 reads CSVEGFIGASTEAFF. The CDR3, as DNA: TGCAGCGTTGAAGGTTTTATCGGGGCTTCTACTGAAGCTTTCTTT.

V and J are TRBV10-3 and TRBJ1-2, with 7 bases aligning to TRBD1. CDR1 and CDR2 from the germline V gene are ENHRY and SYGVKD. The CDR3 covers 14 residues. Trimming at V came to 0 bases and at J to 4 bases, leaving 2 bases not matched to a gene. The CDR3 spells CAISESTGPYGYTF. In DNA, the CDR3 is TGTGCCATCAGTGAGTCGACAGGGCCCTATGGCTACACCTTC.

The chain employs TRBV9 and TRBJ2-7; TRBD1 matches at 7 bases. Germline CDR1 reads SGDLS; CDR2 reads YYNGEE. J lost 2 bases, V lost 4 bases, and 9 bases had no gene match. CDR3 length: 15 residues. CDR3 DNA: TGTGCCAGCAGCAACCGACAGGGATTGGCCTACGAGCAGTACTTC. It yields the protein CASSNRQGLAYEQYF.

This clone was recorded a few times. The rearrangement uses TRBV23-1 and TRBJ2-5, with D possibly being TRBD1 or TRBD2 (5 bases each). The end of the DNA is better explained by TRBJ2-7, so the J call may be wrong. TRBV23-1 is flagged as an ORF with uncertain function. The length of the CDR3 is 14 residues. The CDR3, as DNA: TGCGCCAGCAGTCACCCAGGGACCCACTACGAGCAGTACTTC. It yields the protein CASSHPGTHYEQYF.

The gene calls are TRBV18 and TRBJ2-3; no clear D. This CDR3 region has 13 residues. Looked up from germline, CDR1 is KGHSH and CDR2 is LQKENI. V shed 3 bases and J shed 5 bases, with 9 bases lying between them. Here the CDR3 DNA reads TGTGCCAGCTCACCGTCCTATGGAGATACGCAGTATTTT. This codes for CASSPSYGDTQYF. Looking up the rest from reference TRBV18 and TRBJ2-3 gives the full variable domain: NAGVMQNPRHLVRRRGQEARLRCSPMKGHSHVYWYRQLPEEGLKFMVYLQKENIIDESGMPKERFSAEFPKEGPSILRIQQVVRGDSAAYFCASSPSYGDTQYFGPGTRLTVL.